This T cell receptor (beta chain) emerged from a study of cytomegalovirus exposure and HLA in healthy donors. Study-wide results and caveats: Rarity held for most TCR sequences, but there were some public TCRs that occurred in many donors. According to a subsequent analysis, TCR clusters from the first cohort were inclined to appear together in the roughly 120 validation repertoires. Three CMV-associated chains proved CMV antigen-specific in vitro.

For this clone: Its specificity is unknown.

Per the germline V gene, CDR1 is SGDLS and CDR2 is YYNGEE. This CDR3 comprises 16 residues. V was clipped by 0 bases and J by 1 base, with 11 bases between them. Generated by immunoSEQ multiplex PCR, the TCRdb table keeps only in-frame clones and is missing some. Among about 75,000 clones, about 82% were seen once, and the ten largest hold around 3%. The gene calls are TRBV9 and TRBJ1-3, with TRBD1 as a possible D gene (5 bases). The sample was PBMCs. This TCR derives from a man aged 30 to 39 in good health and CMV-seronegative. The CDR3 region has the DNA TGTGCCAGCAGCGTAGCTTGGGGCGGATCTGGAAACACCATATATTTT. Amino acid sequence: CASSVAWGGSGNTIYF.